The 24 T cell receptor beta chains below come from one sample, sequenced in a study of blood T cell repertoires in COVID-19. Produced via immunoSEQ multiplex PCR; TCRdb's table is partial and in-frame only. In the table there are 200,000 to 250,000 clones, 80% of which are singletons. Sequenced: peripheral blood. These receptor sequences come from a human donor in a cohort sampled during active COVID-19.

The V and J genes are TRBV6-5 and TRBJ1-2; 7 positions agree with TRBD1. The CDR3 loop spans 14 amino acids. The J segment lost 1 base and the V segment lost 5 bases, leaving 4 bases of the junction unmatched. CDR1 is MNHEY, CDR2 SVGAGI, per germline. Here the CDR3 DNA reads TGTGCCAGCAGTCACGGACAGGATAACTATGGCTACACCTTC. Protein product: CASSHGQDNYGYTF.

The table lists this clone with a few counts. The CDR3 nucleotides read TGTGCCAGCCGACAGGTCAACACCGGGGAGCTGTTTTTT. Translation: CASRQVNTGELFF. This rearrangement joins TRBV27 to TRBJ2-2; tentative D call: TRBD1 (6 bases). Trimming left V 8 bases short and J 2 bases short, with 9 bases between. The germline V gene encodes CDR1 MNHEY and CDR2 SMNVEV (reference sequence). The CDR3 has 13 residues.

This chain connects TRBV7-2 to TRBJ1-1; D remains unclear. CDR3 length: 13 amino acids. V shed 3 bases and J shed 6 bases, with 11 bases lying between them. Germline V CDR1 and CDR2: SGHTA, FQGNSA. The CDR3 DNA follows: TGTGCCAGCAGCTTTTCTTTCTCCCCTGAAGCTTTCTTT. Its protein product is CASSFSFSPEAFF.

The chain joins TRBV5-1 to TRBJ1-4; 10 bases fit TRBD1. This CDR3 region has 15 residues. With 4 bases clipped from V and 8 bases from J, the junction kept 8 bases outside the gene matches. Germline V lookup: CDR1 SGHRS, CDR2 YFSETQ. The CDR3: CASSIRQGAGEKLFF. The CDR3 DNA is TGCGCCAGCAGCATACGACAGGGGGCAGGGGAAAAACTGTTTTTT.

With respect to this clone: Compared with germline, one end of the junction differs, possibly owing to a read error. This sequence joins TRBV28 and TRBJ2-5; unclear D gene. CDR3 length: 12 residues. Germline lookup yields CDR1 MDHEN and CDR2 SYDVKM. The CDR3 DNA is TGTGCCAGCAGCCAGAGACAAGAAACCCAGTACTTC. Translated, it gives CASSQRQETQYF.

The V and J genes are TRBV6-6 and TRBJ2-3; D remains ambiguous. The CDR3 has 14 residues. V was pared by 6 bases and J by 5 bases, with 15 bases between. In germline, CDR1 is MNHNY, CDR2 SVGAGI (reference sequence). The CDR3 protein is CASSSITVGDTQYF. The CDR3 DNA reads as TGTGCCAGCAGCTCTATCACAGTGGGAGATACGCAGTATTTT.

This chain connects TRBV7-6 to TRBJ2-7, with TRBD2 identical over 8 bases. V was clipped by 7 bases and J by 3 bases; unmatched bases: 8. CDR3 length: 14 residues. Germline V gene data show CDR1 as SGHVS and CDR2 as FNYEAQ. The CDR3 nucleotides are TGTGCCAGCACCGGGGGGGTTTTGGGCTACGAGCAGTACTTC. Its protein product is CASTGGVLGYEQYF.

This sequence joins TRBV27 and TRBJ2-7; 7 bases fit TRBD1. Trimming at V came to 5 bases and at J to 0 bases, leaving 7 bases not matched to a gene. The CDR3 has 15 amino acids. Looked up from germline, CDR1 is MNHEY and CDR2 is SMNVEV (reference sequence). CDR3 in amino acids: CASSRQGRGSYEQYF. The CDR3 bases are TGTGCCAGCAGTCGACAGGGAAGGGGCTCCTACGAGCAGTACTTC.

This chain joins TRBV3-1 (or the pseudogene TRBV3-2) and TRBJ2-7; D possibly corresponds to TRBD2 (7 bases). CDR3 length equals 15 residues. The V end lost 2 bases, the J end lost 2 bases, and 13 bases lay between the germline ends. Germline V gene sequence: CDR1 LGHDT, CDR2 YNNKEL (reference sequence). DNA of the CDR3: TGTGCCAGCAGCCAATTAGGGGGGGGCCCCTACGAGCAGTACTTC. It translates to CASSQLGGGPYEQYF.

This rearrangement joins TRBV24-1 to TRBJ2-3; TRBD2 aligns across 7 bases. V shed 8 bases, J shed 2 bases, and the junction held 3 bases outside the gene matches. CDR3 length: 13 amino acids. Germline CDR1 KGHDR, CDR2 SFDVKD. The CDR3 spells CATTGGLTDTQYF. CDR3 coding DNA: TGTGCCACCACGGGAGGTCTCACAGATACGCAGTATTTT.

The chain links TRBV7-9 to TRBJ1-6; D is uncertain. V lost 5 bases and J lost 5, with 10 bases in between. The germline V gene encodes CDR1 SEHNR and CDR2 FQNEAQ (reference sequence). The CDR3 extends over 14 amino acids. The CDR3 here is CASSPGADNSPLHF. For the CDR3, the DNA is TGTGCCAGCAGCCCGGGAGCTGATAATTCACCCCTCCACTTT.

The chain uses TRBV28 and TRBJ1-4, with TRBD1 identical over 10 bases. The V gene end was trimmed by 3 bases and the J gene end by 6 bases; junction bases not matched to a gene: 4. The CDR3 runs to 15 residues. Germline V gene sequence: CDR1 MDHEN, CDR2 SYDVKM. CDR3 sequence (DNA): TGTGCCAGCAGTTTTAGGACAGGGGGATATGAAAAACTGTTTTTT. Its translation is CASSFRTGGYEKLFF.

Notes on this clone: This specimen includes other DNA sequences encoding the same CDR3. The CDR3 DNA sequence: TGTGCCAGCAGCTTTAATAATTCACCCCTCCACTTT. Translation gives CASSFNNSPLHF. J is TRBJ1-6 and V is TRBV7-9; D uncertain. Germline-derived CDR1 and CDR2 are SEHNR and FQNEAQ (reference sequence). Trimming shortened V by 3 bases and J by 5 bases, and 2 bases separated the two germline ends. This CDR3 contains 12 residues.

The chain joins TRBV2 to TRBJ1-1; D is unclear. The CDR3 covers 14 residues. V was shortened by 6 bases and J by 5 bases, with 16 bases between the two germline ends. Looked up from germline, CDR1 is SNHLY and CDR2 is FYNNEI. In nucleotides, the CDR3 is TGTGCCAGCAGCGAGAAACAGTTAAGTACTGAAGCTTTCTTT. Translating gives CASSEKQLSTEAFF.

This clone has a handful of counts. V gene TRBV15 combines with J gene TRBJ2-1; 14 bases fit TRBD2. J was trimmed by 10 bases and V by 2 bases; bases with no gene match: 10. This CDR3 is built from 17 residues. CDR1 is LNHNV and CDR2 is YYDKDF in the germline V gene (reference sequence). CDR3 sequence (DNA): TGTGCCACCAGCAGACCCACCGGGACTAGCGGGAGAGAGGAGCAGTTCTTC. The encoded protein is CATSRPTGTSGREEQFF.

The chain is built from TRBV6-2 or TRBV6-3 and TRBJ1-5; D gene uncertain. The V end was cut by 2 bases, the J end by 6 bases, with 8 bases between. Germline values: CDR1 MNHEY, CDR2 SVGEGT. The CDR3 is 13 residues long. CDR3 DNA sequence: TGTGCCAGCAGTTACGAGGGCAGTCAGCCCCAGCATTTT. It encodes CASSYEGSQPQHF.

This clone was detected only once. The chain carries TRBV5-8 and TRBJ2-1; TRBD1 matches 10 bases. Germline V gives CDR1 SGHTS, CDR2 YDEGEE. The CDR3 runs 15 residues. V was clipped by 3 bases and J by 10 bases; unmatched bases: 10. Here the CDR3 reads CASSSRTGGVEEQFF. CDR3 DNA sequence: TGTGCCAGCAGCTCTCGGACAGGGGGAGTAGAAGAGCAGTTCTTC.

The chain links TRBV6-5 to TRBJ2-7; TRBD2 matches 10 bases. The CDR3 covers 15 residues. The V gene end was trimmed by 4 bases and the J gene end by 3 bases; junction bases not matched to a gene: 6. Looked up from germline, CDR1 is MNHEY and CDR2 is SVGAGI. Here the CDR3 reads CASSLSTSGLYEQYF. CDR3 bases: TGTGCCAGCAGTTTATCGACTAGCGGGCTCTACGAGCAGTACTTC.

The V call is TRBV7-9, the J call TRBJ2-7; unclear D gene. This CDR3 contains 13 residues. V lost 7 bases and J 2 bases, leaving 12 bases between the germline ends. CDR1 and CDR2 (germline): SEHNR, FQNEAQ (reference sequence). This CDR3 is CASTPSGPYEQYF. Here the CDR3 DNA reads TGTGCCAGCACTCCGAGTGGGCCCTACGAGCAGTACTTC. Together with reference TRBV7-9 and TRBJ2-7, the CDR3 gives the full variable domain: DTGVSQNPRHKITKRGQNVTFRCDPISEHNRLYWYRQTLGQGPEFLTYFQNEAQLEKSRLLSDRFSAERPKGSFSTLEIQRTEQGDSAMYLCASTPSGPYEQYFGPGTRLTVT.

The genes are TRBV7-9 and TRBJ2-3; D not certain. CDR3 length equals 12 residues. The V gene lost 1 base and the J gene lost 5 bases, with 4 bases spanning the gap. Germline V lookup: CDR1 SEHNR, CDR2 FQNEAQ (reference sequence). The CDR3 region is CASSLGRDTQYF. The CDR3 DNA reads as TGTGCCAGCAGCTTAGGGAGAGATACGCAGTATTTT. Using reference TRBV7-9 and TRBJ2-3 for the parts outside the CDR3, the full variable domain is DTGVSQNPRHKITKRGQNVTFRCDPISEHNRLYWYRQTLGQGPEFLTYFQNEAQLEKSRLLSDRFSAERPKGSFSTLEIQRTEQGDSAMYLCASSLGRDTQYFGPGTRLTVL.

The chain combines TRBV27 with TRBJ1-6, with TRBD1 matching over 10 bases. This CDR3 comprises 15 residues. CDR1 is MNHEY and CDR2 is SMNVEV in the germline V gene (reference sequence). V lost 0 bases, J lost 8 bases, and 1 base stayed unmatched. CDR3 sequence (DNA): TGTGCCAGCAGTTTATCGACAGGGGGCTATTCACCCCTCCACTTT. It encodes CASSLSTGGYSPLHF.

The chain uses TRBV7-2 and TRBJ2-1; 11 positions match TRBD2. This CDR3 is built from 15 residues. CDR1 SGHTA and CDR2 FQGNSA come from the germline V gene. V lost 4 bases, J lost 9 bases, and 8 bases stayed unmatched. In DNA, the CDR3 is TGTGCCAGCAGCTCACCGGGACTAGCGGTAAGTGAGCAGTTCTTC. It encodes CASSSPGLAVSEQFF.

This chain connects TRBV19 to TRBJ2-2; 7 bases align to TRBD1. V was clipped by 4 bases and J by 1 base; unmatched bases: 6. The germline V gene encodes CDR1 LNHDA and CDR2 SQIVND (reference sequence). The CDR3 covers 16 residues. The CDR3 is CASSNRGTGNTGELFF. The CDR3, as DNA: TGTGCCAGTAGTAACAGGGGAACCGGGAACACCGGGGAGCTGTTTTTT.

The V gene is TRBV28, the J gene TRBJ1-6; no reliable D call. Trimming took 0 bases from V and 10 from J, leaving 10 bases between them. CDR1 and CDR2 (germline): MDHEN, SYDVKM. This CDR3 comprises 14 residues. The CDR3 here is CASSLWTGESPLHF. The CDR3 DNA follows: TGTGCCAGCAGTTTATGGACGGGAGAATCACCCCTCCACTTT. The whole variable domain, filled in from reference TRBV28 and TRBJ1-6, reads DVKVTQSSRYLVKRTGEKVFLECVQDMDHENMFWYRQDPGLGLRLIYFSYDVKMKEKGDIPEGYSVSREKKERFSLILESASTNQTSMYLCASSLWTGESPLHFGNGTRLTVT.